This TCR beta chain was obtained from a study of T cells in Graves' hyperthyroidism and ophthalmopathy. For the diagnoses, clinical symptoms, serum thyroxine and TRAb, thyroid ultrasound and orbital computed tomography were used. RNA transcripts provided the source from which TCR beta CDR3 regions were amplified. RT-PCR in the first round (using the HTBI primer set) targeted the TCR CDR3. One entry per CDR3 protein, called by TCRdb with MiXCR from the multiplex PCR reads. In the table there are hundreds of thousands of distinct CDR3 sequences, roughly 15% of which are singletons. Notes on the study in general: Ophthalmopathy was model-predicted a median about 6.7 months pre-onset. Peripheral blood also featured most of the thyroid clonotypes expanded above 0.001.

Note on this clonotype: Its antigen is not known.

The specimen sequenced was blood. The TCR comes from a woman between 18 and 29 years old with Graves' ophthalmopathy.

CDR3 nucleotides: TGTGCCAGCAGCCAAGAAGGGGGCTTACCCTCCTACGAGCAGTACTTC. Protein product: CASSQEGGLPSYEQYF. The chain joins TRBV3-1 to TRBJ2-7; 7 bases map to TRBD1. The CDR3 runs to 16 residues. The germline V gene encodes CDR1 LGHDT and CDR2 YNNKEL (reference sequence). Losses at the gene ends were 0 bases for V and 0 bases for J; bases not matched to a gene: 5.